This passage covers 22 T cell receptor beta chains from one sample sequenced in a study of cytomegalovirus exposure and HLA in healthy donors (dated by TCRdb to the late 2010s). The library was built by means of the immunoSEQ multiplex PCR assay. For the multiplex PCR, a mixture combining 60 forward primers for TCR Vbeta segments and 13 reverse primers for TCR Jbeta segments was used. TCRdb provides this immuneACCESS table in a form limited to in-frame rearrangements. Some clones are lacking; in checked studies, under half of them reflect an unresolved V gene, and why the rest are absent is not known. This sample's table has entries for some 72,000 clones. Of the sample, about 4.9% falls within the top ten clones. Sequencing used PBMCs. These receptors were collected from a man between 40 and 49 years old in good health and CMV-seronegative.

This chain uses TRBV5-1 with TRBJ1-3; perhaps TRBD1 as D (5 bases). The CDR3 is 13 amino acids. From germline, CDR1 is SGHRS and CDR2 YFSETQ. The V end lost 0 bases, the J end lost 10 bases, and 11 bases lay between the germline ends. CDR3 loop: CASSLGRGGTIYF. Written as DNA, the CDR3 is TGCGCCAGCAGCTTGGGAAGGGGAGGAACCATATATTTT.

CDR3 protein: CASSYEQGTNYGYTF. DNA for the CDR3: TGTGCCAGCAGTTACGAACAGGGAACTAACTATGGCTACACCTTC. V is TRBV6-6 and J is TRBJ1-2, with D possibly being TRBD1 (6 bases). CDR1 and CDR2 from the germline V gene are MNHNY and SVGAGI (reference sequence). This CDR3 has 15 residues. The V gene lost 2 bases and the J gene lost 0 bases, with 10 bases spanning the gap.

The chain recombines TRBV2 with TRBJ2-5; 8 bases match TRBD2. The trim removed 11 bases at V and 2 bases at J, leaving 13 bases unmatched. Germline CDR1 SNHLY, CDR2 FYNNEI. This CDR3 is built from 15 residues. The CDR3 is CALTVGLGVQETQYF. DNA of the CDR3: TGTGCCCTTACGGTGGGACTAGGGGTACAAGAGACCCAGTACTTC.

The chain has TRBV5-1 and TRBJ2-5; 7 bases agree with TRBD2. The germline V gene encodes CDR1 SGHRS and CDR2 YFSETQ. CDR3 length: 13 residues. Trimming removed 4 bases from V and 3 bases from J; junction bases left unmatched: 3. Here the CDR3 reads CASSTGTKETQYF. CDR3 DNA sequence: TGCGCCAGCAGCACCGGGACTAAAGAGACCCAGTACTTC.

CDR3 nucleotides: TGTGCCAGCAGCTCCAAAGTAGCGGCACCCCTCCACTTT. This codes for CASSSKVAAPLHF. This chain connects TRBV13 to TRBJ1-6; D is ambiguous. Germline CDR1 PRHDT, CDR2 FYEKMQ (reference sequence). V lost 4 bases and J 11 bases, leaving 12 bases between the germline ends. The CDR3 totals 13 residues.

The chain is built from TRBV11-1 and TRBJ2-1; TRBD2 aligns across 13 bases. CDR1 is SGHAT and CDR2 is FQDESV in the germline V gene (reference sequence). CDR3 length: 17 residues. V was clipped by 5 bases and J by 8 bases; unmatched bases: 12. CDR3 nucleotide sequence: TGTGCCAGCAGCCTCGGGACTAGCGGGGTTCCAGGGGATGAGCAGTTCTTC. It specifies CASSLGTSGVPGDEQFF.

DNA for the CDR3: TGTGCCAGCTCACCCGGCGCCCAGGGGAACTATGGCTACACCTTC. Protein sequence: CASSPGAQGNYGYTF. This chain connects TRBV18 to TRBJ1-2; D is possibly TRBD1 (6 bases). Germline CDR1 reads KGHSH; CDR2 reads LQKENI. V was cut by 3 bases and J by 2 bases, with 13 bases left in between. The CDR3 has 15 residues.

The chain uses TRBV13 and TRBJ2-3, with 12 bases lining up with TRBD2. This CDR3 spans 17 amino acids. The germline V gene has CDR1 PRHDT and CDR2 FYEKMQ (reference sequence). V shed 1 base, J shed 2 bases, and the junction held 4 bases outside the gene matches. The CDR3 loop is CASSLDASGGATDTQYF. The CDR3 coding sequence is TGTGCCAGCAGCTTAGACGCTAGCGGGGGGGCCACAGATACGCAGTATTTT.

This chain connects TRBV20-1 to TRBJ1-2; TRBD1 is a possible D gene (5 bases). Between the trimmed V and J ends, which lost 3 bases and 8 bases, there was a span of 10 bases. This CDR3 is 11 amino acids long. The germline gives CDR1 DFQATT, CDR2 SNEGSKA (reference sequence). CDR3 residues: CSARGHGGYTF. CDR3 sequence (DNA): TGCAGTGCTAGGGGGCATGGCGGCTACACCTTC.

The chain has TRBV2 and TRBJ2-1, with 11 positions matching TRBD2. V shed 5 bases and J 5 bases; nucleotides not matched to a gene: 17. The CDR3 covers 19 residues. Looked up from germline, CDR1 is SNHLY and CDR2 is FYNNEI. CDR3 in amino acids: CASSQLAGAAGGGNNEQFF. The CDR3 DNA sequence: TGTGCCAGCAGTCAACTAGCGGGGGCGGCCGGCGGAGGTAACAATGAGCAGTTCTTC.

This sequence joins TRBV2 and TRBJ2-2; TRBD2 aligns across 11 bases. V lost 6 bases, J lost 1 base, and 7 bases stayed unmatched. The CDR3 is 17 residues long. Germline V lookup: CDR1 SNHLY, CDR2 FYNNEI. CDR3 loop: CASSTPGLAVNTGELFF. The CDR3 DNA follows: TGTGCCAGCAGCACGCCGGGACTAGCGGTGAACACCGGGGAGCTGTTTTTT.

This chain joins TRBV27 and TRBJ2-7; TRBD2 agrees at 7 bases. Losses at the gene ends were 2 bases for V and 0 bases for J; bases not matched to a gene: 4. Germline CDR1 is MNHEY and CDR2 is SMNVEV (reference sequence). This CDR3 has 15 residues. CDR3 residues: CASSLRRGSSYEQYF. CDR3 sequence (DNA): TGTGCCAGCAGTTTAAGGCGGGGGAGCTCCTACGAGCAGTACTTC.

V gene TRBV10-3 combines with J gene TRBJ2-3, with D maybe TRBD2 (5 bases). Trimming pared 8 bases from V and 1 base from J, leaving 16 bases between. The CDR3 length is 15 residues. Germline lookup yields CDR1 ENHRY and CDR2 SYGVKD. The CDR3 here is CAIGGRAGGTDTQYF. The DNA for the CDR3 is TGTGCCATCGGAGGAAGGGCTGGGGGCACAGATACGCAGTATTTT.

This chain joins TRBV7-2 and TRBJ1-1; D unclear. Trimming cost V 3 bases and J 7 bases, with 12 bases left between them. Germline CDR1 SGHTA, CDR2 FQGNSA. The CDR3 covers 13 residues. CDR3 sequence (DNA): TGTGCCAGCAGCTTCAAACCTGGCAGTGAAGCTTTCTTT. Translating it yields CASSFKPGSEAFF.

The gene calls are TRBV28 and TRBJ1-2, with 7 bases that match TRBD1. In germline, CDR1 is MDHEN, CDR2 SYDVKM. There are 14 residues in the CDR3. J was trimmed by 5 bases and V by 6 bases; bases with no gene match: 9. As DNA, the CDR3 is TGTGCCAGCAGGGCCGGGACAGCTTTATATGGCTACACCTTC. Protein sequence: CASRAGTALYGYTF.

This chain uses TRBV5-1 with TRBJ2-3; 12 nucleotides match TRBD1. CDR3 length equals 16 residues. Trimming took 2 bases from V and 5 from J; bases not matched to a gene: 6. Looked up from germline, CDR1 is SGHRS and CDR2 is YFSETQ. Here the CDR3 reads CASSFRDRGRVDTQYF. In nucleotides, the CDR3 is TGCGCCAGCAGCTTCCGGGACAGGGGGCGGGTAGATACGCAGTATTTT. Looking up the rest from reference TRBV5-1 and TRBJ2-3 gives the full variable domain: KAGVTQTPRYLIKTRGQQVTLSCSPISGHRSVSWYQQTPGQGLQFLFEYFSETQRNKGNFPGRFSGRQFSNSRSEMNVSTLELGDSALYLCASSFRDRGRVDTQYFGPGTRLTVL.

In nucleotides, the CDR3 is TGTGCCTGGAGTGTGAGCGATCGCACTGAAGCTTTCTTT. It encodes CAWSVSDRTEAFF. The genes are TRBV30 and TRBJ1-1; D remains unclear. Trimming took off 0 bases at V and 4 bases at J, with 9 bases between the two ends. Germline V gene data show CDR1 as GTSNPN and CDR2 as SVGIG (reference sequence). This CDR3 has 13 residues. Supplemented by reference TRBV30 and TRBJ1-1, the full variable domain reads SQTIHQWPATLVQPVGSPLSLECTVEGTSNPNLYWYRQAAGRGLQLLFYSVGIGQISSEVPQNLSASRPQDRQFILSSKKLLLSDSGFYLCAWSVSDRTEAFFGQGTRLTVV.

CDR3 coding DNA: TGTGCCACCAGCAGAGATGTCAGGGTCTATGGCTACACCTTC. Amino acids: CATSRDVRVYGYTF. V is TRBV15 and J is TRBJ1-2, with D maybe TRBD1 (5 bases). The V and J ends lost 0 bases and 4 bases respectively, with 9 bases between them. This CDR3 region has 14 residues. Germline V CDR1 and CDR2: LNHNV, YYDKDF (reference sequence).

The gene calls are TRBV4-3 and TRBJ1-3; D ambiguous. The germline V gene encodes CDR1 LGHNA and CDR2 YSLEER. The CDR3 sequence is 16 residues long. V was pared by 1 base and J by 0 bases, with 10 bases between. CDR3 amino acids: CASSQARRGSGNTIYF. CDR3 nucleotide sequence: TGCGCCAGCAGCCAAGCTCGGCGGGGCTCTGGAAACACCATATATTTT.

The V call is TRBV28, the J call TRBJ2-4, with a tentative D call TRBD1 (6 bases). The CDR3 is made up of 14 amino acids. Looked up from germline, CDR1 is MDHEN and CDR2 is SYDVKM. V was cut by 2 bases and J by 1 base, with 6 bases left in between. CDR3 nucleotides: TGTGCCAGCAGTTTAACAGGGGCCAAAAACATTCAGTACTTC. Translation gives CASSLTGAKNIQYF.

The CDR3 DNA reads TGTGCCAGTAAGGATGGCGGGGCTAGCACAGATACGCAGTATTTT. Translation: CASKDGGASTDTQYF. The genes are TRBV19 and TRBJ2-3, with a weak D call TRBD2 (6 bases). Germline CDR1 is LNHDA and CDR2 is SQIVND (reference sequence). The CDR3 runs to 15 residues. Trimming took off 7 bases at V and 0 bases at J, with 14 bases between the two ends.

The chain joins TRBV6-1 to TRBJ2-7, with D possibly matching TRBD2 (6 bases). The germline gives CDR1 MNHNS, CDR2 SASEGT. This CDR3 has 14 residues. V lost 0 bases and J 0 bases, leaving 6 bases between the germline ends. CDR3 bases: TGTGCCAGCAGTGAAGCGCGGGGCTCCTACGAGCAGTACTTC. Translating gives CASSEARGSYEQYF.